This passage covers 29 T cell receptor beta chains from one sample sequenced in a study of blood T cell repertoires in COVID-19. This table comes from immunoSEQ multiplex PCR, and its TCRdb copy is limited to in-frame clones, with some not included. The sample consists of 85,000 to 120,000 clones, more than 85% of them appearing once. Sequenced input: peripheral blood. The receptors derive from a man between 45 and 60 years old with active or convalescent COVID-19.

The chain employs TRBV27 and TRBJ1-4, with TRBD1 identical over 7 bases. J was trimmed by 5 bases and V by 8 bases; bases with no gene match: 11. The CDR3 extends over 15 amino acids. Germline V lookup: CDR1 MNHEY, CDR2 SMNVEV (reference sequence). CDR3 amino acids: CASRPTGTLNEKLFF. In nucleotides, the CDR3 is TGTGCCAGCCGCCCGACAGGGACCCTCAATGAAAAACTGTTTTTT.

The chain has TRBV5-1 and TRBJ2-6; TRBD1 agrees at 9 bases. Germline trimming cut 4 bases from V and 0 bases from J; bases unmatched to any gene: 8. The CDR3 length is 18 residues. Germline V gene data show CDR1 as SGHRS and CDR2 as YFSETQ. The CDR3 bases are TGCGCCAGCAGCCGCTGGACAGGGGCGGTCTCTGGGGCCAACGTCCTGACTTTC. This codes for CASSRWTGAVSGANVLTF.

The chain has TRBV12-3 or TRBV12-4 and TRBJ2-5; D is uncertain. Deletions cut 2 bases from V and 3 bases from J, with 7 bases between. The CDR3 is 13 amino acids. CDR3 DNA sequence: TGTGCCAGCAGTTTAAACAGAGAAGAGACCCAGTACTTC. Residues: CASSLNREETQYF.

In this sample, this clone turned up once. CDR3 amino acids: CASSLYSQSNTEAFF. In DNA form, the CDR3 reads TGTGCCAGCAGTTTATATTCACAGTCGAACACTGAAGCTTTCTTT. The chain links TRBV27 to TRBJ1-1; D gene unclear. The CDR3 is made up of 15 amino acids. Deletions cut 1 base from V and 1 base from J, with 10 bases between. CDR1 and CDR2 (germline): MNHEY, SMNVEV (reference sequence).

This sequence joins TRBV3-1 (or the pseudogene TRBV3-2) and TRBJ2-7; D unresolved. CDR3 size: 14 residues. Germline loops: CDR1 LGHDT, CDR2 YNNKEL (reference sequence). Trimming stripped 1 base from V and 6 bases from J, with 13 bases between. For the CDR3, the DNA is TGTGCCAGCAGCCAAGTACCGGAGCTAGGCGAGCAGTACTTC. Encoded protein: CASSQVPELGEQYF.

The table lists this clone with a few counts. The genes are TRBV19 and TRBJ2-3, with 14 bases fitting TRBD2. The trim removed 5 bases at V and 10 bases at J, leaving 8 bases unmatched. CDR3 length: 15 residues. Germline lookup yields CDR1 LNHDA and CDR2 SQIVND (reference sequence). The chain's CDR3 is CASSGLAGGRRPQYF. In DNA form, the CDR3 reads TGTGCCAGTAGTGGACTAGCGGGGGGCCGTAGGCCGCAGTATTTT.

V usage is TRBV27 and J usage is TRBJ2-5; 9 bases map to TRBD2. The CDR3 has 15 amino acids. J lost 5 bases, V lost 6 bases, and 10 bases had no gene match. Germline V gene lookup returns CDR1 MNHEY and CDR2 SMNVEV (reference sequence). This CDR3 is CASSLMRGGQETQYF. The DNA of the CDR3 is TGTGCCAGCAGCCTAATGCGGGGGGGCCAGGAGACCCAGTACTTC.

CDR3 region: CASSFSIAANEQFF. The CDR3 DNA reads as TGTGCCAGCAGCTTTTCTATAGCGGCCAATGAGCAGTTCTTC. V usage is TRBV7-9 and J usage is TRBJ2-1, with D tentatively TRBD2 (6 bases). CDR3 length equals 14 residues. Per the germline V gene, CDR1 is SEHNR and CDR2 is FQNEAQ (reference sequence). The ends were cut back, 3 bases at V and 6 bases at J, with 12 bases in the middle.

The J gene is TRBJ2-7, the V gene TRBV6-6; D may be TRBD1 (6 bases). V was cut by 4 bases and J by 4 bases, with 11 bases left in between. In germline, CDR1 is MNHNY, CDR2 SVGAGI (reference sequence). The CDR3 is 13 amino acids. In DNA, the CDR3 is TGTGCCAGCAGTTCCGCACAGGGTTACGAGCAGTACTTC. It specifies CASSSAQGYEQYF.

This sequence joins TRBV9 and TRBJ1-6, with D maybe TRBD1 (5 bases). From germline, CDR1 is SGDLS and CDR2 YYNGEE. Trimming pared 3 bases from V and 7 bases from J, leaving 14 bases between. This CDR3 spans 15 amino acids. The CDR3 region has the DNA TGTGCCAGCAGCGCCCAGGGAATTGGGAATTCACCCCTCCACTTT. Protein sequence: CASSAQGIGNSPLHF.

This chain connects TRBV19 to TRBJ1-5; no definite D call. The ends were cut back, 1 base at V and 6 bases at J, with 13 bases in the middle. The CDR3 runs to 15 residues. CDR1 and CDR2 from the germline V gene are LNHDA and SQIVND (reference sequence). As DNA, the CDR3 is TGTGCCAGTAGTATAGGGCCCCGATCTGGTCAGCCCCAGCATTTT. Translation: CASSIGPRSGQPQHF.

The chain carries TRBV12-3 or TRBV12-4 and TRBJ1-2; 7 nucleotides match TRBD1. The CDR3 is 13 residues long. V was clipped by 5 bases and J by 4 bases; unmatched bases: 4. The CDR3 DNA sequence: TGTGCCAGCAGTCGGGACAGCAGCTATGGCTACACCTTC. Amino acids: CASSRDSSYGYTF.

The chain is built from TRBV7-2 and TRBJ1-3; D gene unclear. Germline CDR1 reads SGHTA; CDR2 reads FQGNSA. Trimming took off 1 base at V and 0 bases at J, with 4 bases between the two ends. The CDR3 has 14 residues. CDR3 in amino acids: CASSLDSSGNTIYF. CDR3 nucleotide sequence: TGTGCCAGCAGCTTAGACAGCTCTGGAAACACCATATATTTT.

The chain is built from TRBV2 and TRBJ1-3, with a weak D call TRBD1 (5 bases). Trimming took off 6 bases at V and 4 bases at J, with 10 bases between the two ends. This CDR3 has 13 residues. Germline values: CDR1 SNHLY, CDR2 FYNNEI. This chain's CDR3 is CASRKGPGNTIYF. The DNA for the CDR3 is TGTGCCAGCAGAAAGGGGCCCGGAAACACCATATATTTT.

V usage is TRBV5-1 and J usage is TRBJ2-3, with TRBD2 identical over 14 bases. Trimming took 0 bases from V and 4 from J; bases not matched to a gene: 4. The CDR3 consists of 17 residues. Looked up from germline, CDR1 is SGHRS and CDR2 is YFSETQ. The CDR3 DNA is TGCGCCAGCAGCTTGGGTGGACTAGCGGGGGGCGCAGATACGCAGTATTTT. Protein: CASSLGGLAGGADTQYF. The full variable domain, its missing parts supplied by reference TRBV5-1 and TRBJ2-3, is KAGVTQTPRYLIKTRGQQVTLSCSPISGHRSVSWYQQTPGQGLQFLFEYFSETQRNKGNFPGRFSGRQFSNSRSEMNVSTLELGDSALYLCASSLGGLAGGADTQYFGPGTRLTVL.

The chain uses TRBV4-2 and TRBJ2-2; D possibly corresponds to TRBD1 (5 bases). Germline V lookup: CDR1 LGHNA, CDR2 YNFKEQ. The germline V and J ends were trimmed by 1 base and 2 bases, with 11 bases remaining between them. The length of the CDR3 is 16 residues. The CDR3 DNA reads TGTGCCAGCAGCCAAGGTTGGGGCGGCAACACCGGGGAGCTGTTTTTT. It specifies CASSQGWGGNTGELFF.

The J gene is TRBJ1-1, the V gene TRBV18; TRBD1 agrees at 11 bases. V lost 3 bases to trimming and J lost 5 bases; unmatched junction nucleotides: 2. CDR1 is KGHSH and CDR2 is LQKENI in the germline V gene. The CDR3 has 14 residues. CDR3 region: CASSPGQGGTEAFF. The DNA of the CDR3 is TGTGCCAGCTCACCGGGACAGGGGGGGACTGAAGCTTTCTTT.

This chain connects TRBV10-1 to TRBJ2-1, with D perhaps TRBD1 (5 bases). The V and J ends lost 0 bases and 11 bases respectively, with 11 bases between them. This CDR3 contains 13 residues. CDR1 and CDR2 (germline): WNHNN, SYGVQD (reference sequence). The CDR3 DNA reads as TGCGCCAGCAGTGAGTCACAGGTGACCCAGCAGTTCTTC. Amino acid sequence: CASSESQVTQQFF.

Details on this clone: One end of the junction fails to match germline, which may point to a read error. The chain joins TRBV19 to TRBJ1-1; 8 bases match TRBD1. From germline, CDR1 is LNHDA and CDR2 SQIVND (reference sequence). The CDR3 totals 14 residues. CDR3 sequence reads: CVSSPDRGVTEAFF. CDR3 bases: TGTGTCAGTAGTCCCGACAGGGGAGTCACTGAAGCTTTCTTT.

The chain recombines TRBV30 with TRBJ2-6; 10 bases line up with TRBD1. Germline V gives CDR1 GTSNPN, CDR2 SVGIG (reference sequence). This CDR3 is built from 16 residues. The trim removed 2 bases at V and 1 base at J, leaving 2 bases unmatched. For the CDR3, the DNA is TGTGCCTGGAGTCGACAGGGGGCGTCTGGGGCCAACGTCCTGACTTTC. It yields the protein CAWSRQGASGANVLTF.

The rearrangement joins TRBV27 to TRBJ1-5; perhaps TRBD1 as D (5 bases). Germline V gene data show CDR1 as MNHEY and CDR2 as SMNVEV (reference sequence). V was clipped by 5 bases and J by 11 bases, with 16 bases between them. CDR3 length equals 13 residues. CDR3 nucleotides: TGTGCCAGCAGTCCGGAGAGGGGCGGGACCCAGCATTTT. As protein: CASSPERGGTQHF.

This clone was counted between two and nine times. The V and J genes are TRBV10-2 and TRBJ2-3, with 9 positions matching TRBD2. V lost 6 bases and J lost 4; bases outside the gene matches: 5. Germline CDR1 WSHSY, CDR2 SAAADI. The CDR3 has 14 amino acids. The CDR3 bases are TGCGCCAGCAGGCCGGGACTAGCATCAGATACGCAGTATTTT. The encoded protein is CASRPGLASDTQYF.

J is TRBJ1-2 and V is TRBV13; D not certain. The germline gives CDR1 PRHDT, CDR2 FYEKMQ (reference sequence). Trimming took off 3 bases at V and 2 bases at J, with 10 bases between the two ends. The CDR3 has 14 amino acids. CDR3: CASSFPTGNYGYTF. The CDR3 coding sequence is TGTGCCAGCAGCTTCCCTACGGGGAACTATGGCTACACCTTC.

The rearrangement links TRBV9 to TRBJ2-2, with a weak D call TRBD2 (6 bases). CDR3 length equals 16 residues. Trimming took off 3 bases at V and 5 bases at J, with 17 bases between the two ends. Germline V CDR1 and CDR2: SGDLS, YYNGEE. CDR3 sequence (DNA): TGTGCCAGCAGCGCGGACTACACCCCGGGGACCGGGGAGCTGTTTTTT. Its translation: CASSADYTPGTGELFF. Looking up the rest from reference TRBV9 and TRBJ2-2 gives the full variable domain: DSGVTQTPKHLITATGQRVTLRCSPRSGDLSVYWYQQSLDQGLQFLIQYYNGEERAKGNILERFSAQQFPDLHSELNLSSLELGDSALYFCASSADYTPGTGELFFGEGSRLTVL.

The J gene is TRBJ1-5, the V gene TRBV19; TRBD1 might be the D (5 bases). The germline V gene has CDR1 LNHDA and CDR2 SQIVND (reference sequence). V lost 3 bases to trimming and J lost 7 bases, with 10 bases between them. The CDR3 contains 13 residues. The CDR3 protein is CASSIGREQPQHF. The CDR3 DNA follows: TGTGCCAGTAGTATCGGCAGGGAACAGCCCCAGCATTTT.

Points on this clone: Other nucleotide sequences from this sample produce the same CDR3. The V call is TRBV7-2, the J call TRBJ2-5; maybe TRBD2 (7 bases). The V end lost 0 bases, the J end lost 5 bases, and 10 bases lay between the germline ends. Per germline, CDR1 SGHTA and CDR2 FQGNSA. The CDR3 loop spans 14 amino acids. In DNA, the CDR3 is TGTGCCAGCAGCTTAGCGGGGGGGCGGGAGACCCAGTACTTC. This codes for CASSLAGGRETQYF.

The CDR3 region has the DNA TGTGCCAGTAGTCCGGGACACTATAATTCACCCCTCCACTTT. Residues: CASSPGHYNSPLHF. This chain joins TRBV19 and TRBJ1-6, with D possibly TRBD1 on 6 matching bases. Trimming took off 5 bases at V and 3 bases at J, with 8 bases between the two ends. Germline V gene data show CDR1 as LNHDA and CDR2 as SQIVND (reference sequence). This CDR3 contains 14 residues.

V gene TRBV6-6 combines with J gene TRBJ2-1; D is unresolved. The CDR3 is 12 residues long. Trimming pared 4 bases from V and 10 bases from J, leaving 11 bases between. The germline V gene has CDR1 MNHNY and CDR2 SVGAGI (reference sequence). The CDR3 loop reads CASSLVLSEQFF. The DNA for the CDR3 is TGTGCCAGCAGTTTGGTCTTGAGCGAGCAGTTCTTC.

V is TRBV9 and J is TRBJ1-4; 10 bases agree with TRBD1. The CDR3 consists of 20 residues. Trimming took 2 bases from V and 7 from J; bases not matched to a gene: 20. The germline gives CDR1 SGDLS, CDR2 YYNGEE. CDR3 residues: CASSVSYGPGQGHLFEKLFF. CDR3 nucleotide sequence: TGTGCCAGCAGCGTTAGCTATGGTCCGGGACAGGGGCATCTGTTTGAAAAACTGTTTTTT.